The 6 T cell receptor beta chains given below trace back to one sample, sequenced in a study of vaccination and CD4 T cells after COVID-19. Their antigens remain unidentified. Sequencing of cultured CD4+ T cell DNA used the Oncomine TCR Beta short-read assay. One entry per CDR3 protein, called by TCRdb with MiXCR from the PCR reads. Counted here are some 17,000 distinct CDR3 sequences, roughly 43% occurring once; the ten biggest clones make up 5% to 8%. Treatment defined: roughly 11-day PBMC culture with coronavirus spike peptide pools or control peptides (ViraFEST assay). Sequencing used CD4+ T cells from blood, cultured in vitro, obtained after SARS-CoV-2 vaccination. All receptors derive from a human donor who had recovered from COVID-19.

The chain joins TRBV7-3 to TRBJ2-1; 7 nucleotides align to TRBD2. Germline CDR1 reads SGHTA; CDR2 reads FQGTGA. After removal of 2 bases from V and 6 bases from J, the junction contained 7 bases not matched to a gene. The CDR3 spans 15 residues. The CDR3 DNA follows: TGTGCCAGCAGCTTAGGAGCGGGATCGGCCAATGAGCAGTTCTTC. This codes for CASSLGAGSANEQFF.

This clonotype has just a few counts. The chain uses TRBV27 and TRBJ2-7, with D possibly matching TRBD2 (6 bases). The CDR3 has 11 amino acids. V dropped 8 bases and J dropped 5 bases, with 10 bases sitting between them. Germline lookup yields CDR1 MNHEY and CDR2 SMNVEV (reference sequence). For the CDR3, the DNA is TGTGCCAGCGGGAGGTCGAACGAGCAGTACTTC. This codes for CASGRSNEQYF.

This chain joins TRBV7-3 and TRBJ2-3, with D perhaps matching TRBD2 (5 bases). Trimming took 1 base from V and 3 from J, leaving 14 bases between them. Germline V gene data show CDR1 as SGHTA and CDR2 as FQGTGA. The CDR3 totals 16 residues. The chain's CDR3 is CASSLRGQLRTDTQYF. For the CDR3, the DNA is TGTGCCAGCAGCTTAAGAGGGCAGCTGCGAACAGATACGCAGTATTTT.

This clonotype was found a few times. The chain is built from TRBV2 and TRBJ1-5, with D unresolved. V was pared by 8 bases and J by 2 bases, with 7 bases between. CDR1 and CDR2 from the germline V gene are SNHLY and FYNNEI. This CDR3 has 12 residues. DNA of the CDR3: TGTGCCAGCCAGGTGGGCAATCAGCCCCAGCATTTT. It is translated as CASQVGNQPQHF.

This chain joins TRBV20-1 and TRBJ2-5, with 9 bases fitting TRBD2. Germline CDR1 and CDR2: DFQATT and SNEGSKA (reference sequence). Losses at the gene ends were 5 bases for V and 4 bases for J; bases not matched to a gene: 17. This CDR3 is 17 amino acids long. CDR3 amino acids: CSAAKEDSGSPRETQYF. The CDR3 DNA reads as TGCAGTGCTGCTAAGGAGGATAGCGGGAGTCCTCGAGAGACCCAGTACTTC.

This clonotype has only one observation. Here the CDR3 reads CSVELGQDYEQYF. DNA for the CDR3: TGCAGCGTTGAATTGGGACAAGACTACGAGCAGTACTTC. The rearrangement uses TRBV29-1 and TRBJ2-7; D perhaps matches TRBD1 (6 bases). V shed 2 bases and J shed 3 bases, with 11 bases lying between them. Germline V lookup: CDR1 SQVTM, CDR2 ANQGSEA. CDR3 length: 13 amino acids.